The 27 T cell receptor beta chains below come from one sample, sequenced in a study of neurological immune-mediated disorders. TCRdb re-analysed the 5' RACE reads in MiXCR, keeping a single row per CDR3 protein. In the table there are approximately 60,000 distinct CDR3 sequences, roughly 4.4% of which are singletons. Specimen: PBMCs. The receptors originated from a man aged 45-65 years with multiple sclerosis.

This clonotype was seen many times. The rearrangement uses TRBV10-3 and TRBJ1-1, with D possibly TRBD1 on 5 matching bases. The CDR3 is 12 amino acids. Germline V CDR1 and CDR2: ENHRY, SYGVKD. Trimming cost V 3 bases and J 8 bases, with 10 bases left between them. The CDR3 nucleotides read TGTGCCATCAGTGATAAGGGGTCGGAAGCTTTCTTT. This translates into CAISDKGSEAFF.

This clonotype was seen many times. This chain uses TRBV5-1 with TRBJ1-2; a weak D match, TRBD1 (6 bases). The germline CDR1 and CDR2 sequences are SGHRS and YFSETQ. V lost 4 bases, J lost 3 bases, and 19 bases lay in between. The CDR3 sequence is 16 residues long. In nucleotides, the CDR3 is TGCGCCAGCAGCGTCGGGGGCCAGGAACTTTACTATGGCTACACCTTC. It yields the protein CASSVGGQELYYGYTF. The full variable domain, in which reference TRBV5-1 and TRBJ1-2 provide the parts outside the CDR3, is KAGVTQTPRYLIKTRGQQVTLSCSPISGHRSVSWYQQTPGQGLQFLFEYFSETQRNKGNFPGRFSGRQFSNSRSEMNVSTLELGDSALYLCASSVGGQELYYGYTFGSGTRLTVV.

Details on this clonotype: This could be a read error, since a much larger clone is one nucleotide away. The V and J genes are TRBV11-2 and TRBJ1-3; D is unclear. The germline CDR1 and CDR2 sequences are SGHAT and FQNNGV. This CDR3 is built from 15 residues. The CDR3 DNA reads TGTGCCAGCAGCTTGATCGGGAACTCTGGAAAAACCATATATTTT. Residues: CASSLIGNSGKTIYF.

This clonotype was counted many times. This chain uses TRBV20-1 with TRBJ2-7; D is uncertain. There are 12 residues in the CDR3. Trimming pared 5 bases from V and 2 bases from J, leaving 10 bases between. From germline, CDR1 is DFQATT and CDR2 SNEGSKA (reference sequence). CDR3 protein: CSAPITTYEQYF. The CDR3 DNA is TGCAGTGCTCCTATAACAACCTACGAGCAGTACTTC.

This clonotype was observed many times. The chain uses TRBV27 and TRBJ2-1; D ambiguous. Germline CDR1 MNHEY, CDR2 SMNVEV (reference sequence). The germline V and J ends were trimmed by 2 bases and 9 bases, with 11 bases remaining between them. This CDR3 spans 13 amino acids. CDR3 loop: CASSLVVVGEQFF. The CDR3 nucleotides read TGTGCCAGCAGTTTAGTAGTGGTTGGTGAGCAGTTCTTC.

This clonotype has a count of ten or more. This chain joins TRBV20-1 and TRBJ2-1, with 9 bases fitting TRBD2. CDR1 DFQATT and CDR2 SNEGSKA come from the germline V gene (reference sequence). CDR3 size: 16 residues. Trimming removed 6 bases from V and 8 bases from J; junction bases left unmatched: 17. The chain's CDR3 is CSAPPIAGDWIDEQFF. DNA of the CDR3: TGCAGTGCCCCCCCGATAGCGGGAGATTGGATTGATGAGCAGTTCTTC.

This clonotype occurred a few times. The CDR3: CASSFIQNYYEQYF. DNA of the CDR3: TGTGCCAGCAGCTTTATTCAGAATTACTACGAGCAGTACTTC. The chain joins TRBV5-5 to TRBJ2-7; D call uncertain. Germline-derived CDR1 and CDR2 are SGHKS and YYEKEE (reference sequence). Trimming took off 2 bases at V and 3 bases at J, with 12 bases between the two ends. The CDR3 contains 14 residues.

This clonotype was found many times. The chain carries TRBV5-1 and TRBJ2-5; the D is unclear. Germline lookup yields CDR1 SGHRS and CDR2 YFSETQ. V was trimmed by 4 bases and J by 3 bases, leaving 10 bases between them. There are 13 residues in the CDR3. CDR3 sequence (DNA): TGCGCCAGCAGCCGCAAGCGAGAAGAGACCCAGTACTTC. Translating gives CASSRKREETQYF.

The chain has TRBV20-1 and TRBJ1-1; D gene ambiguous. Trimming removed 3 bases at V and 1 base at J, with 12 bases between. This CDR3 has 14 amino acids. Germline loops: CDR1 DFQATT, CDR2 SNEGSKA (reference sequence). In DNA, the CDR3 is TGCAGTGCTAGTTTCGGGAGAAAGAACACTGAAGCTTTCTTT. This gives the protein CSASFGRKNTEAFF.

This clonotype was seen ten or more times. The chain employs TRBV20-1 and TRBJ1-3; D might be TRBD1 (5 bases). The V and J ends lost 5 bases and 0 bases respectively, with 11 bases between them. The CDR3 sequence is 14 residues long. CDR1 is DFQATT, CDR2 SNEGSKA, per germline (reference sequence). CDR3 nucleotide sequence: TGCAGTGCTTCGGGACGGTTCTCTGGAAACACCATATATTTT. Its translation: CSASGRFSGNTIYF.

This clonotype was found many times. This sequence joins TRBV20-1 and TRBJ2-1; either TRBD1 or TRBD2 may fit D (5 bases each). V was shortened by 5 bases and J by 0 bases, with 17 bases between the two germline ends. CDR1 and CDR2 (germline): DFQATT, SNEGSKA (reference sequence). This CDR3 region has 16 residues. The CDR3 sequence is CSAHTLGRASYNEQFF. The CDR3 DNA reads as TGCAGTGCTCACACCTTGGGACGGGCCTCCTACAATGAGCAGTTCTTC.

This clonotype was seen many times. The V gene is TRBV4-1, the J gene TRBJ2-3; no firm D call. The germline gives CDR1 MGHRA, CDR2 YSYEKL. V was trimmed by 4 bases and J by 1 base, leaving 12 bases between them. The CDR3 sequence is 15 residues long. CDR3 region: CASSLDPSGTDTQYF. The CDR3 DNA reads TGCGCCAGCAGCCTCGACCCAAGCGGCACAGATACGCAGTATTTT.

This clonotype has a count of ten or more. The CDR3 reads CASSPQGFVRFF. CDR3 nucleotide sequence: TGTGCCAGCAGTCCCCAGGGATTCGTGCGGTTCTTC. The gene calls are TRBV25-1 and TRBJ2-1, with a possible D match to TRBD1 (5 bases). In germline, CDR1 is MGHDK, CDR2 SYGVNS. The V gene lost 5 bases and the J gene lost 15 bases, with 17 bases spanning the gap. This CDR3 is 12 amino acids long.

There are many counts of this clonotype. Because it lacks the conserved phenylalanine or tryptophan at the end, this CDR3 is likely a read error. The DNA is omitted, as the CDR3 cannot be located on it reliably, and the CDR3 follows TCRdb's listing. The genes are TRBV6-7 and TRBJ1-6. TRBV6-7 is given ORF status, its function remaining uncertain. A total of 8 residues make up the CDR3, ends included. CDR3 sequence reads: CASSSGER.

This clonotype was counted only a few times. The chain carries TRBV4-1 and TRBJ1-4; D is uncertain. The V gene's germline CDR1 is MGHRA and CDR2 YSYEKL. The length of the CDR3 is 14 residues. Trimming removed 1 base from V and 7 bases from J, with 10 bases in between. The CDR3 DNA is TGCGCCAGCAGCCAAGTAGTAGCTAGTGAAAAACTGTTTTTT. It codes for CASSQVVASEKLFF.

The CDR3 loop is CATNTGTGSEQFF. The CDR3 coding sequence is TGTGCCACCAACACCGGGACAGGTTCTGAGCAGTTCTTC. The chain links TRBV24-1 to TRBJ2-1; 8 bases are a match to TRBD1. Germline V lookup: CDR1 KGHDR, CDR2 SFDVKD. J gave up 9 bases and V 8 bases, and 8 bases lay outside the gene matches. The CDR3 is 13 residues long.

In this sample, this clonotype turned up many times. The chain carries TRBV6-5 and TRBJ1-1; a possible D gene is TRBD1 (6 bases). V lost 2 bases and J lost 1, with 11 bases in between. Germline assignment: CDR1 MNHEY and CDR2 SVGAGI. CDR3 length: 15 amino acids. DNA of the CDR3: TGTGCCAGCAGTTACGGGGGGGGGCGGAACACTGAAGCTTTCTTT. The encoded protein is CASSYGGGRNTEAFF.

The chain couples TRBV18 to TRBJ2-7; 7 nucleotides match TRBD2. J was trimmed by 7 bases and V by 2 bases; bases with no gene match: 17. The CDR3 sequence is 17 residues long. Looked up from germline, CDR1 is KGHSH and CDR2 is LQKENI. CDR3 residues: CASSPTEQGAGRGEQYF. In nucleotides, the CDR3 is TGTGCCAGCTCACCAACTGAACAAGGGGCGGGGAGGGGTGAGCAGTACTTC.

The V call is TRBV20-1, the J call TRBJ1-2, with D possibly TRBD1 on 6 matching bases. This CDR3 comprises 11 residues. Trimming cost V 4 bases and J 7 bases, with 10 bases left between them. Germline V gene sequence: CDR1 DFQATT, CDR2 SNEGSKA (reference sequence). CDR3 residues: CSATGEFGYTF. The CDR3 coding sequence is TGCAGTGCTACAGGGGAATTTGGCTACACCTTC.

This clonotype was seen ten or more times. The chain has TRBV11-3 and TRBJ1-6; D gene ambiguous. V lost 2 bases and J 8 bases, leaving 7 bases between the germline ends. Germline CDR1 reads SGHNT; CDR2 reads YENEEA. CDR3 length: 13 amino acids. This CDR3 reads CASSLSTHSPLHF. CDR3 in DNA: TGTGCCAGCAGCTTATCAACTCATTCACCCCTCCACTTT.

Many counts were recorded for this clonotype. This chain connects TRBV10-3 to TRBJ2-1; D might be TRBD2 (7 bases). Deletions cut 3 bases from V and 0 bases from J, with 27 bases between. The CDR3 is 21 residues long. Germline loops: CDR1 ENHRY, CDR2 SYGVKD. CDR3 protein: CAISETIPSGGARSSYNEQFF. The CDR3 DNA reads TGTGCCATCAGTGAAACTATCCCCTCTGGGGGGGCCCGAAGCTCCTACAATGAGCAGTTCTTC.

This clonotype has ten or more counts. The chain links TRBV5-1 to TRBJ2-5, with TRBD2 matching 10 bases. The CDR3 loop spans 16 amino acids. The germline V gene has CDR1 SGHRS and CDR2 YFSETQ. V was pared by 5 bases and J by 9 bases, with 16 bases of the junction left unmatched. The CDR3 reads CASRHTTSGRRGAQYF. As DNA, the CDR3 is TGCGCCAGCAGACATACGACTAGCGGGCGGAGGGGGGCCCAGTACTTC.

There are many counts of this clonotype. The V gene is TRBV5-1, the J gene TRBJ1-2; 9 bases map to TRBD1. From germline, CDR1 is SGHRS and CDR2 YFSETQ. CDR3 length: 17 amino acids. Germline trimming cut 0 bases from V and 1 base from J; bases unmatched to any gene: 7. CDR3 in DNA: TGCGCCAGCAGCTTGGGACCGGGACAGGGAGTTAACTATGGCTACACCTTC. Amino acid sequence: CASSLGPGQGVNYGYTF.

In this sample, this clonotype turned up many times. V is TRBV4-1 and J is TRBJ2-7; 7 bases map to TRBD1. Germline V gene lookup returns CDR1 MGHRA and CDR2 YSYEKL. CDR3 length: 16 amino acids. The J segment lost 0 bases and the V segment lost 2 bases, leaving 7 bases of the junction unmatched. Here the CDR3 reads CASSQQRQGSSYEQYF. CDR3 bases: TGCGCCAGCAGCCAACAAAGACAGGGCTCCTCCTACGAGCAGTACTTC.

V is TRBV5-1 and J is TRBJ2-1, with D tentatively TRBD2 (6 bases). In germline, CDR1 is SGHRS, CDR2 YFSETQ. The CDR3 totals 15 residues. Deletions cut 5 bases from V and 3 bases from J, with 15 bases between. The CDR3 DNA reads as TGCGCCAGCAGTTCCGGGACTTCTGACTACAATGAGCAGTTCTTC. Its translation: CASSSGTSDYNEQFF.

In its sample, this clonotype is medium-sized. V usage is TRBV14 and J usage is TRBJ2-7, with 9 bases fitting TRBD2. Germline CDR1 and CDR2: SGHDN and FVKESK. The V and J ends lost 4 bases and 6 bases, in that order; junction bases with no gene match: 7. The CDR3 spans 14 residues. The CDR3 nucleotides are TGTGCCAGCAGCCCACCTAGCGGGAAGGTCGAGCAGTACTTC. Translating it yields CASSPPSGKVEQYF.

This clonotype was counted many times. Here the CDR3 reads CASSFDAGGNEQFF. CDR3 nucleotide sequence: TGCGCCAGCAGCTTTGATGCAGGGGGCAATGAGCAGTTCTTC. The chain has TRBV5-1 and TRBJ2-1; 7 bases match TRBD1. The CDR3 is 14 amino acids. V was pared by 2 bases and J by 6 bases, with 5 bases of the junction left unmatched. Germline assignment: CDR1 SGHRS and CDR2 YFSETQ.